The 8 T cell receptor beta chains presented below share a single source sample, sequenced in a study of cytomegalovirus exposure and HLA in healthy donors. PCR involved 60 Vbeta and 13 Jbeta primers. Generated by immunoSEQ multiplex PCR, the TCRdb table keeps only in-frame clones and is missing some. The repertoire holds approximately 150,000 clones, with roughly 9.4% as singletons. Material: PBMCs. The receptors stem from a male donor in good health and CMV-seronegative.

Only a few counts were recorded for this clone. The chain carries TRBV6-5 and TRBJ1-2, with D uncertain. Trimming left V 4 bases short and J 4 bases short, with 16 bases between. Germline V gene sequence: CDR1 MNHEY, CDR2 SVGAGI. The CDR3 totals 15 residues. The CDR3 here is CASSSPESRFYGYTF. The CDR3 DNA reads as TGTGCCAGCAGTTCCCCTGAATCTCGGTTCTATGGCTACACCTTC.

The CDR3 DNA is TGTGCCAGCAGTTTTCCAGGGAAAGGTGAAAAACTGTTTTTT. It encodes CASSFPGKGEKLFF. The chain couples TRBV27 to TRBJ1-4; possible D gene TRBD1, 5 bases. The germline gives CDR1 MNHEY, CDR2 SMNVEV (reference sequence). Deletions cut 3 bases from V and 7 bases from J, with 12 bases between. CDR3 length: 14 amino acids.

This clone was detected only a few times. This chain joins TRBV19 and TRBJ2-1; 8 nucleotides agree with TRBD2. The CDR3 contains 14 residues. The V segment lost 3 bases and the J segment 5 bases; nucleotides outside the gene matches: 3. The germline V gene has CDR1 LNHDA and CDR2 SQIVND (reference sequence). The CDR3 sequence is CASSISGGDNEQFF. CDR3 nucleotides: TGTGCCAGTAGTATCAGCGGGGGAGACAATGAGCAGTTCTTC.

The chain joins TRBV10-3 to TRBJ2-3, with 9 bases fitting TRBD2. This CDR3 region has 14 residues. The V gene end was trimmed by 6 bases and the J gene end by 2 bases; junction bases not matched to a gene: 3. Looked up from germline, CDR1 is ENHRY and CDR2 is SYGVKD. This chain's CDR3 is CAIRASGDTDTQYF. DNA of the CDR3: TGTGCCATCAGGGCTAGCGGGGACACAGATACGCAGTATTTT.

Written as DNA, the CDR3 is TGCGCCAGCACCATTGCCCCGCGCGACACTGAAGCTTTCTTT. Its translation: CASTIAPRDTEAFF. V usage is TRBV5-1 and J usage is TRBJ1-1; D gene uncertain. The CDR3 contains 14 residues. Trimming stripped 6 bases from V and 3 bases from J, with 15 bases between. Looked up from germline, CDR1 is SGHRS and CDR2 is YFSETQ.

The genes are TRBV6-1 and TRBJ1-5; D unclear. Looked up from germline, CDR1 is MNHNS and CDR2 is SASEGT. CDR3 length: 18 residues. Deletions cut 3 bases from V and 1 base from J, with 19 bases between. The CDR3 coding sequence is TGTGCCAGCAGTGACTATTTGGCGAGGGCTGGGAGCAATCAGCCCCAGCATTTT. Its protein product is CASSDYLARAGSNQPQHF.

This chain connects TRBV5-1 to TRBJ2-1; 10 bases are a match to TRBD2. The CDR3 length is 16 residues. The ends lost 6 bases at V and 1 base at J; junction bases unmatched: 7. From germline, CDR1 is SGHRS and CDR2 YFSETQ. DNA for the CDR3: TGCGCCAGCACCGATCCACTAGCGGGGTCCTACAATGAGCAGTTCTTC. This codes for CASTDPLAGSYNEQFF.

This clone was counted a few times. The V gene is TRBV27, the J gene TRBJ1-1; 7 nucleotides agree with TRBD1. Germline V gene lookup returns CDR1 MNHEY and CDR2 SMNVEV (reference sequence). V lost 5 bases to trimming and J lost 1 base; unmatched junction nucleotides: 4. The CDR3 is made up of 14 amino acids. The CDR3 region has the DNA TGTGCCAGCAGTAACCACAGGGGGAACACTGAAGCTTTCTTT. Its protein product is CASSNHRGNTEAFF.